This T cell receptor beta chain was sequenced for a study of glioma-infiltrating T cells after dendritic cell vaccination. Study-wide background: Treatment, given 2003 to 2012, was autologous tumor lysate-pulsed dendritic cell vaccination. Points from the study as a whole: No direct clonality-survival link was found; a diverse polyclonal response may matter.

A note on this clone: The antigen is undetermined.

The time point here: after dendritic cell vaccination, including at tumor progression/relapse. The length of the CDR3 is 15 residues. The ends lost 4 bases at V and 0 bases at J; junction bases unmatched: 3. Germline CDR1 and CDR2: LNHDA and SQIVND (reference sequence). Up to about 2 ug genomic DNA was used for TCRB CDR3 amplification. The PCR used 60 V beta and 13 J beta primers. Profiled with immunoSEQ multiplex PCR; TCRdb holds only in-frame clones, not every one. The sample carries 65,000 to 80,000 clones, roughly 91% recorded once. The specimen was blood, collected after dendritic cell vaccination. This clonotype originated in a human donor with glioblastoma. The V gene is TRBV19, the J gene TRBJ1-3, with 7 bases aligning to TRBD1. CDR3 amino acids: CASSTTGASGNTIYF. The CDR3 coding sequence is TGTGCCAGTAGTACCACAGGGGCCTCTGGAAACACCATATATTTT.